These 20 T cell receptor beta chains share one sample of origin, sequenced in a study of breast tumors, draining lymph nodes, adjacent tissues. Samples came from axillary lymph nodes draining the breast cancer. TCRdb called the multiplex PCR reads again in MiXCR, with one record for every CDR3 protein. The table shows roughly 110,000 distinct CDR3 sequences, with about 29% occurring only once. The sample taken for sequencing was axillary lymph node tissue. The receptors shown here come from a female donor with breast cancer. Some clones in this sample may be carry-over from other donors' samples.

This clonotype was counted a few times. V is TRBV20-1 and J is TRBJ1-1; D not certain. Germline values: CDR1 DFQATT, CDR2 SNEGSKA (reference sequence). The CDR3 runs 12 residues. Deletions cut 6 bases from V and 0 bases from J, with 8 bases between. The chain's CDR3 is CSAYVLNTEAFF. DNA for the CDR3: TGCAGTGCCTACGTTCTGAACACTGAAGCTTTCTTT.

There are many counts of this clonotype. In DNA form, the CDR3 reads TGCAGTGCCGTAACAGGGGTCGGCTACGAGCAGTACTTC. Translation: CSAVTGVGYEQYF. J is TRBJ2-7 and V is TRBV20-1; 7 positions match TRBD1. The CDR3 is 13 residues long. Germline V lookup: CDR1 DFQATT, CDR2 SNEGSKA (reference sequence). V gave up 6 bases and J gave up 3 bases; unmatched junction bases: 8.

This clonotype was counted at least ten times. This rearrangement joins TRBV28 to TRBJ1-3; 9 bases are shared with TRBD1. CDR1 is MDHEN and CDR2 is SYDVKM in the germline V gene. With 6 bases clipped from V and 2 bases from J, the junction kept 8 bases outside the gene matches. This CDR3 is built from 16 residues. The CDR3 DNA reads as TGTGCCAGCAGGGAAAACAGGGGGCGTACTGGAAACACCATATATTTT. Protein product: CASRENRGRTGNTIYF. The whole variable domain, filled in from reference TRBV28 and TRBJ1-3, reads DVKVTQSSRYLVKRTGEKVFLECVQDMDHENMFWYRQDPGLGLRLIYFSYDVKMKEKGDIPEGYSVSREKKERFSLILESASTNQTSMYLCASRENRGRTGNTIYFGEGSWLTVV.

This clonotype was observed at least ten times. The CDR3 DNA reads as TGTGCCAGCAGCCCGACCTCCCGGACGCCCGGCTTGGAGCAGTACTTC. Its protein product is CASSPTSRTPGLEQYF. The chain recombines TRBV11-2 with TRBJ2-7, with unresolved D. Germline-derived CDR1 and CDR2 are SGHAT and FQNNGV. This CDR3 has 16 residues. Between the trimmed V and J ends, which lost 5 bases and 7 bases, there was a span of 24 bases. Based on the CDR3 plus reference TRBV11-2 and TRBJ2-7, the full variable domain is EAGVAQSPRYKIIEKRQSVAFWCNPISGHATLYWYQQILGQGPKLLIQFQNNGVVDDSQLPKDRFSAERLKGVDSTLKIQPAKLEDSAVYLCASSPTSRTPGLEQYFGPGTRLTVT.

This clonotype was detected only a few times. A read error may be the cause here, since a much bigger clone is one base away. The gene calls are TRBV20-1 and TRBJ2-5; no reliable D call. Germline CDR1 is DFQATT and CDR2 is SNEGSKA (reference sequence). The CDR3 is 12 residues long. The CDR3 is CSARDLFETPYF. The CDR3 DNA follows: TGCAGTGCTAGAGATCTATTTGAGACCCCGTACTTC.

This clonotype was seen at least ten times. The chain employs TRBV7-3 and TRBJ2-2; 9 nucleotides match TRBD2. The V gene end was trimmed by 5 bases and the J gene end by 6 bases; junction bases not matched to a gene: 7. CDR1 SGHTA and CDR2 FQGTGA come from the germline V gene. The CDR3 loop spans 15 amino acids. The DNA of the CDR3 is TGTGCCAGCAGCACCGGGACTAGCAAGGCCGGGGAGCTGTTTTTT. This translates into CASSTGTSKAGELFF.

Comments on this clonotype: It may be a read error: a sequence one base away is much more abundant. This chain links TRBV3-1 with TRBJ2-1; 9 bases are shared with TRBD2. V dropped 3 bases and J dropped 6; count of bases not matched to a gene: 12. Germline assignment: CDR1 LGHDT and CDR2 YNNKEL (reference sequence). The CDR3 loop spans 17 amino acids. CDR3 sequence: CASSQAFSGSRSNEQFF. DNA for the CDR3: TGTGCCAGCAGCCAGGCTTTTAGCGGGAGTAGGAGCAATGAGCAGTTCTTC.

The chain recombines TRBV25-1 with TRBJ1-6; 8 bases map to TRBD1. Per the germline V gene, CDR1 is MGHDK and CDR2 is SYGVNS. The CDR3 runs 14 residues. The CDR3 coding sequence is TGTGCTAGACTCCCTCAGGGGGCGTATTCACCCCTCCACTTT. Translated, it gives CARLPQGAYSPLHF.

This clonotype was observed many times. One junction end does not reproduce the germline sequence, and a read error may be involved. V usage is TRBV20-1 and J usage is TRBJ1-2, with 7 bases that match TRBD1. Germline loops: CDR1 DFQATT, CDR2 SNEGSKA (reference sequence). The CDR3 runs 12 residues. The CDR3, as DNA: TGCAGTGCTGTGCGACAGGGCTATGGCTCCACCTTC. The encoded protein is CSAVRQGYGSTF.

This clonotype occurred a few times. V gene TRBV27 combines with J gene TRBJ2-1; D not resolved. Per germline, CDR1 MNHEY and CDR2 SMNVEV (reference sequence). CDR3 length equals 16 residues. Trimming stripped 2 bases from V and 2 bases from J, with 13 bases between. The CDR3 sequence is CASSLQFLSPYNEQFF. The CDR3 DNA is TGTGCCAGCAGTTTACAGTTCCTGAGCCCCTACAATGAGCAGTTCTTC.

There are many counts of this clonotype. V gene TRBV14 combines with J gene TRBJ1-3; D is ambiguous. The CDR3 totals 14 residues. CDR1 and CDR2 (germline): SGHDN, FVKESK. The germline V and J ends were trimmed by 2 bases and 2 bases, with 7 bases remaining between them. The CDR3 region is CASSQQATGNTIYF. CDR3 nucleotide sequence: TGTGCCAGCAGCCAACAAGCTACTGGAAACACCATATATTTT.

This clonotype was seen at least ten times. The J gene is TRBJ1-3, the V gene TRBV28; D unclear. The CDR3 contains 13 residues. V was clipped by 6 bases and J by 10 bases, with 16 bases between them. From germline, CDR1 is MDHEN and CDR2 SYDVKM. CDR3 protein: CASRGTPMRTIYF. CDR3 nucleotides: TGTGCCAGCAGAGGTACCCCCATGAGGACCATATATTTT.

The gene calls are TRBV4-3 and TRBJ1-1, with unresolved D. CDR1 is LGHNA and CDR2 is YSLEER in the germline V gene. V shed 0 bases and J shed 0 bases, with 14 bases lying between them. This CDR3 is built from 17 residues. CDR3 in amino acids: CASSQDPILRMNTEAFF. CDR3 DNA sequence: TGCGCCAGCAGCCAAGATCCCATATTGCGCATGAACACTGAAGCTTTCTTT.

The table lists this clonotype with many counts. The chain carries TRBV6-5 and TRBJ2-7; D might be TRBD1 or TRBD2, each matching 5 bases. The CDR3 contains 13 residues. With 6 bases removed from V and 4 bases from J, the gap between germline ends came to 13 bases. The germline gives CDR1 MNHEY, CDR2 SVGAGI. The CDR3 nucleotides are TGTGCCAGCAGCCACGAGTGGGGGTACGAGCAGTACTTC. Its protein product is CASSHEWGYEQYF.

The gene calls are TRBV20-1 and TRBJ1-1, with D perhaps TRBD1 (5 bases). CDR1 DFQATT and CDR2 SNEGSKA come from the germline V gene (reference sequence). Trimming stripped 5 bases from V and 3 bases from J, with 13 bases between. The CDR3 consists of 13 residues. The CDR3 loop is CSAQQGSDTEAFF. In nucleotides, the CDR3 is TGCAGTGCTCAGCAGGGTTCTGACACTGAAGCTTTCTTT.

This clonotype has a count of ten or more. The chain combines TRBV20-1 with TRBJ2-5; D gene ambiguous. CDR1 and CDR2 from the germline V gene are DFQATT and SNEGSKA (reference sequence). V was shortened by 1 base and J by 5 bases, with 5 bases between the two germline ends. CDR3 size: 11 residues. This CDR3 reads CSARVLETQYF. DNA for the CDR3: TGCAGTGCTAGAGTTCTGGAGACCCAGTACTTC.

With respect to this clonotype: One end of the junction varies from germline; a read error may be responsible. V and J are TRBV29-1 and TRBJ1-6, with a tentative D call TRBD1 (6 bases). Germline assignment: CDR1 SQVTM and CDR2 ANQGSEA. CDR3 length equals 16 residues. The CDR3 coding sequence is TGCAGCGTCGATTACAGGGACGGGTCCTATAATTCCCCCCCCCACTTT. It encodes CSVDYRDGSYNSPPHF.

This clonotype has just a few counts. The chain recombines TRBV9 with TRBJ1-1; no reliable D call. V lost 4 bases to trimming and J lost 6 bases, with 31 bases between them. The V gene's germline CDR1 is SGDLS and CDR2 YYNGEE. The CDR3 is 19 amino acids. The CDR3 loop is CASSPIPIGWRGPSAEAFF. The CDR3 DNA reads TGTGCCAGCAGCCCCATTCCCATTGGGTGGCGGGGTCCCTCCGCTGAAGCTTTCTTT.

There are many counts of this clonotype. The chain has TRBV7-9 and TRBJ1-1; perhaps TRBD1 as D (6 bases). Germline values: CDR1 SEHNR, CDR2 FQNEAQ (reference sequence). Between the trimmed V and J ends, which lost 6 bases and 4 bases, there was a span of 9 bases. The CDR3 runs 12 residues. The CDR3 DNA reads as TGTGCCAGCAGTCAAGGGGGCACTGAAGCTTTCTTT. As protein: CASSQGGTEAFF.

The table lists this clonotype with many counts. The genes are TRBV6-6 and TRBJ2-1; a possible D gene is TRBD1 (5 bases). V lost 4 bases, J lost 3 bases, and 13 bases lay in between. Germline V lookup: CDR1 MNHNY, CDR2 SVGAGI (reference sequence). CDR3 length: 15 amino acids. For the CDR3, the DNA is TGTGCCAGCAGTTTCGACAGCTTCTACTACAATGAGCAGTTCTTC. Residues: CASSFDSFYYNEQFF.